This TCR beta chain was documented in a study of shared clonotypes between healthy human individuals. CD8 cells classed as naive were CD45RO-negative and positively selected for CCR7, excluding terminally differentiated effector memory CD45RA+ cells. Clones were sequenced by immunoSEQ multiplex PCR, and TCRdb holds only the in-frame ones, with some missing. This table holds some 2.1 million clones, 90% to 95% found once. V gave up 2 bases and J gave up 3 bases, with 14 bases separating them. Germline V gene lookup returns CDR1 MDHEN and CDR2 SYDVKM. The CDR3 loop spans 15 amino acids. The sequence came from a man aged 18 to 29 in good health. Some clones in this sample may be carry-over from other donors' samples. What was sequenced was naive CD8+ T cells from PBMCs. The genes are TRBV28 and TRBJ2-7, with D perhaps TRBD2 (5 bases). CDR3 in amino acids: CASSLSSGMVYEQYF. The CDR3, as DNA: TGTGCCAGCAGTTTAAGTTCCGGGATGGTCTACGAGCAGTACTTC.